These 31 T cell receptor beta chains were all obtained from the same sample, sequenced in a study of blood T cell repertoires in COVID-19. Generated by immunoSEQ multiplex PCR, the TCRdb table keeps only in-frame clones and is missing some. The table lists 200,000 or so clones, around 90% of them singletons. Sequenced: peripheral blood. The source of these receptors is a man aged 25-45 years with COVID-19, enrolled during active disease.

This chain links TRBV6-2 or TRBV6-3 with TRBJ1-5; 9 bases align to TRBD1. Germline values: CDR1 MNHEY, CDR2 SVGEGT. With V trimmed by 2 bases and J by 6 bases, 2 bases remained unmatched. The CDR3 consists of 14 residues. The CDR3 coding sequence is TGTGCCAGCAGTTACCGGGACAGGGTTCAGCCCCAGCATTTT. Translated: CASSYRDRVQPQHF.

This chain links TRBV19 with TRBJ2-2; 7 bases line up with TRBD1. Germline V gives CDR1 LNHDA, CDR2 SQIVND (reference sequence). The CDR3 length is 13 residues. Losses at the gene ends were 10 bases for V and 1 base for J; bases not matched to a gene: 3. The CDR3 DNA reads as TGTGCCAAGGGGGCCGGGAACACCGGGGAGCTGTTTTTT. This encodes CAKGAGNTGELFF.

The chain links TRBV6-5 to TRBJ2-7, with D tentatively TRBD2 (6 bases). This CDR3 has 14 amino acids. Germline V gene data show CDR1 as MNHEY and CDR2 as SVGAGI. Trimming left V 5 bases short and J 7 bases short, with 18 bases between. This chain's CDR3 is CASSPGGDLGEQYF. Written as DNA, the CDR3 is TGTGCCAGCAGTCCCGGCGGGGATCTCGGGGAGCAGTACTTC.

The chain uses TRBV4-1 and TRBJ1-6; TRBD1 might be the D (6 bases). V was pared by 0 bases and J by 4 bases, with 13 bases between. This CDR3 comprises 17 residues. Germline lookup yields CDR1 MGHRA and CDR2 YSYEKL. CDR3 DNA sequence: TGCGCCAGCAGCCAAGATTTGGGTGGACAGTATAATTCACCCCTCCACTTT. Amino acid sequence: CASSQDLGGQYNSPLHF.

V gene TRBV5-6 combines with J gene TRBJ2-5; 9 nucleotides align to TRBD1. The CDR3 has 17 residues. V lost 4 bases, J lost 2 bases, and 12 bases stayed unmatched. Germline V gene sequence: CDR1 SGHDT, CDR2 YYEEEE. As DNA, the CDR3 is TGTGCCAGCAGCCACCTCAGAGACAGGGGGGAGCAAGAGACCCAGTACTTC. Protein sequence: CASSHLRDRGEQETQYF.

The CDR3 sequence: CASRFDRAFGYEQFF. The CDR3 nucleotides read TGTGCCAGTCGTTTTGACAGGGCGTTCGGGTATGAGCAGTTCTTC. The chain uses TRBV19 and TRBJ2-1; TRBD1 matches 7 bases. This CDR3 is 15 amino acids long. V lost 8 bases and J lost 8; bases outside the gene matches: 15. Germline V gene data show CDR1 as LNHDA and CDR2 as SQIVND (reference sequence).

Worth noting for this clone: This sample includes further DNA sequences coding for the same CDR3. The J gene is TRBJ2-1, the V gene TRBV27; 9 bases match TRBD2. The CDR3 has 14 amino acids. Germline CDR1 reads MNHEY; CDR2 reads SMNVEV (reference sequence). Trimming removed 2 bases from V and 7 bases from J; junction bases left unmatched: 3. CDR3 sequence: CASSLRRGGNEQFF. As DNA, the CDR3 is TGTGCCAGCAGTTTAAGGCGGGGGGGTAATGAGCAGTTCTTC.

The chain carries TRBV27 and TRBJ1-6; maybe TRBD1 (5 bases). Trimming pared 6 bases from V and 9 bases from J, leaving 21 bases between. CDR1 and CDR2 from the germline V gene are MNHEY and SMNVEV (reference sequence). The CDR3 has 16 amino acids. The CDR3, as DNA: TGTGCCAGCAGCCATGGGGGGGTACGACCCGGTTCACCCCTCCACTTT. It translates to CASSHGGVRPGSPLHF.

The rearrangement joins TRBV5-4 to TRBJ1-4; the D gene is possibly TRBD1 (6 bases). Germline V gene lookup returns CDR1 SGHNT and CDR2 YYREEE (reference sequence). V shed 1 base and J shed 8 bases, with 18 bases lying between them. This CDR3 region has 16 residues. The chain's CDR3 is CASSLQQTGSLEKLFF. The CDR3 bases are TGTGCCAGCAGCTTGCAACAAACAGGGTCCCTAGAAAAACTGTTTTTT.

The CDR3 DNA sequence: TGTGCCAGCAAACTTAGAGGGCTAGCAACAGATACGCAGTATTTT. This translates into CASKLRGLATDTQYF. This chain connects TRBV28 to TRBJ2-3; D possibly corresponds to TRBD2 (5 bases). This CDR3 comprises 15 residues. In germline, CDR1 is MDHEN, CDR2 SYDVKM. Trimming left V 7 bases short and J 3 bases short, with 17 bases between.

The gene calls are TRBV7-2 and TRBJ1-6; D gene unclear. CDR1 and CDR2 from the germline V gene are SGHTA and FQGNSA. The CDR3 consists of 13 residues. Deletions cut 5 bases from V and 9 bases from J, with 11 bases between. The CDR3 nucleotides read TGTGCCAGCAGCCCCCCCTACGGTTCACCCCTCCACTTT. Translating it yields CASSPPYGSPLHF.

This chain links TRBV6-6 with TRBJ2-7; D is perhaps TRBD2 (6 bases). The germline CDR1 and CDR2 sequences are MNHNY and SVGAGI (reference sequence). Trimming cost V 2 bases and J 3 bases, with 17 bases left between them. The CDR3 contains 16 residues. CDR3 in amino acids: CASSYVPPGDFYEQYF. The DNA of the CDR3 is TGTGCCAGCAGTTACGTACCTCCCGGGGACTTCTACGAGCAGTACTTC.

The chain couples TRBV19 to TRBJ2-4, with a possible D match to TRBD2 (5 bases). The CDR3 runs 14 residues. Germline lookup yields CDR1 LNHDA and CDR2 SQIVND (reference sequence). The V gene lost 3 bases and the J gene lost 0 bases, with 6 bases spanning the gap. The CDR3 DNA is TGTGCCAGTAGTATTGGACTAGCCAAAAACATTCAGTACTTC. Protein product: CASSIGLAKNIQYF. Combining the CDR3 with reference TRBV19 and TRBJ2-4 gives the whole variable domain DGGITQSPKYLFRKEGQNVTLSCEQNLNHDAMYWYRQDPGQGLRLIYYSQIVNDFQKGDIAEGYSVSREKKESFPLTVTSAQKNPTAFYLCASSIGLAKNIQYFGAGTRLSVL.

CDR3 in amino acids: CASSNAMDRGHHWTYEQYF. Written as DNA, the CDR3 is TGTGCCAGCAGCAACGCCATGGACAGGGGCCACCATTGGACCTACGAGCAGTACTTC. This chain uses TRBV21-1 with TRBJ2-7; the D call in the table, TRBD1, was not verified against the DNA. TRBV21-1 is classified as a pseudogene. CDR3 length: 19 amino acids.

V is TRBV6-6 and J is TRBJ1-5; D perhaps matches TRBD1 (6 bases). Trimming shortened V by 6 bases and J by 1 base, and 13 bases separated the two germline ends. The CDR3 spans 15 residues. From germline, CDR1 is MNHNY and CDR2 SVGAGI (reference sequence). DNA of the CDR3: TGTGCCAGCAGATCCTCAGGGGACAGCAATCAGCCCCAGCATTTT. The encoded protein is CASRSSGDSNQPQHF.

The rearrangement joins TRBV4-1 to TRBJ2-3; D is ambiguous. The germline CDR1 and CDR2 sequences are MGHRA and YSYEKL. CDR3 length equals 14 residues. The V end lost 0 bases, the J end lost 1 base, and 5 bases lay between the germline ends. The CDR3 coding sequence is TGCGCCAGCAGCCAAGATCCGGGCACAGATACGCAGTATTTT. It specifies CASSQDPGTDTQYF.

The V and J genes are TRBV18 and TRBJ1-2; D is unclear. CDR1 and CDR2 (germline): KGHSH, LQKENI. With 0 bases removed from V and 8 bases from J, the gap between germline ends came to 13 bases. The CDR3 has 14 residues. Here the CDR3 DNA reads TGTGCCAGCTCACCACCGGCGCGAGTCGGGGGCTACACCTTC. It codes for CASSPPARVGGYTF.

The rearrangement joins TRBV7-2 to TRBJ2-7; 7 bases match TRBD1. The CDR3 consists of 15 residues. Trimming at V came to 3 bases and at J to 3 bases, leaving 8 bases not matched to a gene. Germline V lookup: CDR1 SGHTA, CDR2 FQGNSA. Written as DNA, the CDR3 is TGTGCCAGCAGCTTGACAGGGCCCTATCTCTACGAGCAGTACTTC. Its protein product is CASSLTGPYLYEQYF.

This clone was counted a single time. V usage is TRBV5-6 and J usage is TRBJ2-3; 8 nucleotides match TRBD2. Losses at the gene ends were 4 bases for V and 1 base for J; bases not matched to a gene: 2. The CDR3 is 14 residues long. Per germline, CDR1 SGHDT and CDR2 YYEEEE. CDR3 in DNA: TGTGCCAGCAGCCAGGGACTAGGCACAGATACGCAGTATTTT. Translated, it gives CASSQGLGTDTQYF.

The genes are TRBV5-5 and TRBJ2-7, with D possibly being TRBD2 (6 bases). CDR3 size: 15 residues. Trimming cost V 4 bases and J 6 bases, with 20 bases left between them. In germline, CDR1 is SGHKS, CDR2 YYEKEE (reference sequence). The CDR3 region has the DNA TGTGCCAGCAGCCTAAAGGGACTTGGTTGGGGCGAGCAGTACTTC. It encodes CASSLKGLGWGEQYF.

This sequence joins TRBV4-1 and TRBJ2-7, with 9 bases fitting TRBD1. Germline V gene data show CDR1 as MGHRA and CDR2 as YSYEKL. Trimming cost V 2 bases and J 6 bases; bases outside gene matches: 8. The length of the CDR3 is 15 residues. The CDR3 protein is CASSQKQGAGVEQYF. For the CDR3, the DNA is TGCGCCAGCAGCCAAAAACAGGGGGCCGGGGTCGAGCAGTACTTC.

The CDR3 sequence: CASSSRDRANTGELFF. CDR3 sequence (DNA): TGTGCCAGCAGCTCCCGGGACAGGGCGAACACCGGGGAGCTGTTTTTT. This sequence joins TRBV5-8 and TRBJ2-2; 9 nucleotides align to TRBD1. The CDR3 is 16 residues long. The J segment lost 0 bases and the V segment lost 3 bases, leaving 3 bases of the junction unmatched. Germline lookup yields CDR1 SGHTS and CDR2 YDEGEE.

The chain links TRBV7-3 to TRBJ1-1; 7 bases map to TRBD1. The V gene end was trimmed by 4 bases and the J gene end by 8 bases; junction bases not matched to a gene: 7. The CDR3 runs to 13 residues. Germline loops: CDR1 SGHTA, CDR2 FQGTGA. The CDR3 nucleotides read TGTGCCAGCAGCTCGACAGGGTTAGGGGAAGCTTTCTTT. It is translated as CASSSTGLGEAFF.

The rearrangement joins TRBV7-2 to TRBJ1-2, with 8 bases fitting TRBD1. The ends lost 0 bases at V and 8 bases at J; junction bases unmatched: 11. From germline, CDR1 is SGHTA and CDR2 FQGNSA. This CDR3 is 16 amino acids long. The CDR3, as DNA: TGTGCCAGCAGCTTAGCTGGGACAGGTTATTTGGAGGGCTACACCTTC. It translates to CASSLAGTGYLEGYTF.

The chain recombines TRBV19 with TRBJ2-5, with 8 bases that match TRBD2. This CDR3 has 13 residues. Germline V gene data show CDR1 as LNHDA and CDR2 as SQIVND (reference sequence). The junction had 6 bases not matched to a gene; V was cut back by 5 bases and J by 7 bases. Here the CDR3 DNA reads TGTGCCAGTAGTTCCCGGGGGGGGAGGACCCAGTACTTC. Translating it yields CASSSRGGRTQYF.

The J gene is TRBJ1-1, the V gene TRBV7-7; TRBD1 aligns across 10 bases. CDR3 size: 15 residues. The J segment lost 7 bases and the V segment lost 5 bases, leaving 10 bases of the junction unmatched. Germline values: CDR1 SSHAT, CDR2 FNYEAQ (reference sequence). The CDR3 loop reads CASSKTGTGEDEAFF. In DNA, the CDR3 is TGTGCCAGCAGCAAAACCGGGACAGGGGAAGATGAAGCTTTCTTT.

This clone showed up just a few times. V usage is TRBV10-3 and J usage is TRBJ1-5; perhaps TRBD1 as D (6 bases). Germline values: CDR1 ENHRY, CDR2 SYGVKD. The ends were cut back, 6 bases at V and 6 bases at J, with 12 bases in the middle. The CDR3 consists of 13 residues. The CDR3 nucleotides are TGTGCCATCAGCAGACAGGAGGCTCAGCCCCAGCATTTT. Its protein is CAISRQEAQPQHF.

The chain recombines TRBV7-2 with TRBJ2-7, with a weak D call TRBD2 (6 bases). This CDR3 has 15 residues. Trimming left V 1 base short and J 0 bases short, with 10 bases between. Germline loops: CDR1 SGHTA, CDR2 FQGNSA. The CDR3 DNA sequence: TGTGCCAGCAGCTTAGGGGGGACTGTCTCCTACGAGCAGTACTTC. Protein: CASSLGGTVSYEQYF.

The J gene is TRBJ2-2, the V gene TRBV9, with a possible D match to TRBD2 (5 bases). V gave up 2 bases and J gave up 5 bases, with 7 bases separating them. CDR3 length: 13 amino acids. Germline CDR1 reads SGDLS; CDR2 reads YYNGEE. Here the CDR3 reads CASSVEVTGELFF. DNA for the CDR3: TGTGCCAGCAGCGTGGAGGTAACCGGGGAGCTGTTTTTT.

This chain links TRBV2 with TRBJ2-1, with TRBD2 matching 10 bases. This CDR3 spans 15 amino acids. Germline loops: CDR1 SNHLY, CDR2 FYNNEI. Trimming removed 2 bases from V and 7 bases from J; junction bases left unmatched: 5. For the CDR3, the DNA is TGTGCCAGCAGTGAACTAGCGGGAGCAGTGAATGAGCAGTTCTTC. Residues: CASSELAGAVNEQFF.

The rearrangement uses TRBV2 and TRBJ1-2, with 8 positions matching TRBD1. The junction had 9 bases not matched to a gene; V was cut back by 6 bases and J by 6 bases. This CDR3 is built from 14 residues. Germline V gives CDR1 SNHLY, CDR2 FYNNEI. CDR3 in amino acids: CASSAQGASDGYTF. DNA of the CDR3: TGTGCCAGCAGCGCGCAGGGGGCCTCTGATGGCTACACCTTC.